The source of this TCR beta chain is a study of cytomegalovirus exposure and HLA in healthy donors. Overall study: Caucasian-associated ancestry cluster membership applied to under 85% of under 450 genotyped donors.

The CDR3 has 14 residues. Trimming removed 5 bases from V and 9 bases from J; junction bases left unmatched: 7. Per germline, CDR1 SGHTA and CDR2 FQGTGA. With regard to this clone: Its antigen is unknown.

Whole-study results and caveats: Most of the CMV-associated TCR beta chains (in a later analysis) appeared to be HLA-restricted. It was reported that TCR beta sequences correctly inferred the HLA-A and HLA-B alleles for most subjects. Solely CMV serostatus was available to characterize immune exposure.

PCR was performed using 60 Vbeta and 13 Jbeta primers. TCRdb keeps only in-frame clones here, not all; method: immunoSEQ multiplex PCR. The data contain 150,000 or so clones, around two thirds of them singletons. This chain connects TRBV7-3 to TRBJ2-1; the match to TRBD1 covers 10 bases. The sample comprised PBMCs. This TCR came from a woman between 18 and 29 years old in good health and CMV-seronegative. The CDR3 DNA is TGTGCCAGCAGCGGGGGACAGGGGTTTAGTGAGCAGTTCTTC. Protein: CASSGGQGFSEQFF.